Shown below are 18 T cell receptor beta chains from a single sample sequenced in a study of a mutant IDH1 vaccine in newly diagnosed glioma (dated by TCRdb to the early 2020s). The time point tag for this specimen amounts to: week 35, safety follow-up. A 20-mer mutant IDH1 peptide at 300 micrograms in Montanide made up each vaccine dose, which was injected subcutaneously together with topical imiquimod. The antigens of these receptors remain unknown. The receptor library was made with the immunoSEQ multiplex PCR assay. Held by TCRdb, this immuneACCESS table contains in-frame sequences only and omits some clones. Under half of the omission traces to an unresolved V gene where checked; the cause of the rest is unknown. Counted in this sample were approximately 45,000 clones; approximately 90% of them appeared once. The ten largest clones take up under 7.5% of the sample. The material sequenced was PBMCs, taken from a glioma patient whose treatment included an IDH1 peptide vaccine. The receptors come from a woman in her thirties or forties with glioma.

The V call is TRBV19, the J call TRBJ2-7; D is ambiguous. Per germline, CDR1 LNHDA and CDR2 SQIVND (reference sequence). V dropped 3 bases and J dropped 2 bases, with 8 bases sitting between them. The CDR3 is made up of 13 amino acids. CDR3 in DNA: TGTGCCAGTAGTATGGCAATCCCCTACGAGCAGTACTTC. Translated: CASSMAIPYEQYF.

The chain employs TRBV29-1 and TRBJ2-7, with 7 bases matching TRBD2. The V gene end was trimmed by 4 bases and the J gene end by 2 bases; junction bases not matched to a gene: 2. Germline lookup yields CDR1 SQVTM and CDR2 ANQGSEA. The CDR3 runs 12 residues. CDR3 protein: CSVGGGAYEQYF. In DNA form, the CDR3 reads TGCAGCGTTGGTGGGGGGGCCTACGAGCAGTACTTC.

The J gene is TRBJ1-2, the V gene TRBV27; weak D call: TRBD1 (5 bases). CDR1 is MNHEY and CDR2 is SMNVEV in the germline V gene (reference sequence). CDR3 length: 17 amino acids. V dropped 6 bases and J dropped 3 bases, with 23 bases sitting between them. CDR3: CASRGGEDSPWDYGYTF. CDR3 bases: TGTGCCAGCAGGGGGGGGGAAGACAGCCCTTGGGACTATGGCTACACCTTC.

The gene calls are TRBV6-5 and TRBJ2-2; possibly TRBD1 for D (5 bases). The CDR3 has 16 residues. V was pared by 0 bases and J by 1 base, with 9 bases between. Germline CDR1 reads MNHEY; CDR2 reads SVGAGI. CDR3 residues: CASSYSRQLNTGELFF. CDR3 nucleotide sequence: TGTGCCAGCAGTTACTCAAGACAGTTGAACACCGGGGAGCTGTTTTTT.

By share of the sample, this clone is large. The chain is built from TRBV4-1 and TRBJ1-4, with D hard to call. V lost 4 bases to trimming and J lost 5 bases, with 14 bases between them. This CDR3 has 15 residues. Germline V gives CDR1 MGHRA, CDR2 YSYEKL. The DNA of the CDR3 is TGCGCCAGCAGCCTTCCGTGGCGGGGAAATGAAAAACTGTTTTTT. It specifies CASSLPWRGNEKLFF.

This chain connects TRBV6-5 to TRBJ2-1; the D gene is possibly TRBD1 (7 bases). CDR1 and CDR2 (germline): MNHEY, SVGAGI. There are 15 residues in the CDR3. With 0 bases removed from V and 6 bases from J, the gap between germline ends came to 12 bases. The CDR3 sequence is CASSYSGQGGNEQFF. CDR3 nucleotide sequence: TGTGCCAGCAGTTACTCTGGTCAGGGGGGCAATGAGCAGTTCTTC.

The chain links TRBV18 to TRBJ2-2; D remains ambiguous. The CDR3 is made up of 14 amino acids. Germline CDR1 is KGHSH and CDR2 is LQKENI. Between the trimmed V and J ends, which lost 6 bases and 2 bases, there was a span of 10 bases. The CDR3 nucleotides are TGTGCCAGCTCCCCGGAGCGAAACACCGGGGAGCTGTTTTTT. It translates to CASSPERNTGELFF.

The genes are TRBV27 and TRBJ2-5, with TRBD1 matching over 10 bases. Per the germline V gene, CDR1 is MNHEY and CDR2 is SMNVEV (reference sequence). V lost 3 bases, J lost 3 bases, and 4 bases stayed unmatched. The CDR3 has 15 amino acids. CDR3 coding DNA: TGTGCCAGCAGTTTCTGGACAGGGGGGAAAGAGACCCAGTACTTC. It codes for CASSFWTGGKETQYF.

The chain has TRBV5-6 and TRBJ2-7; D is undetermined. CDR3 size: 13 residues. Germline lookup yields CDR1 SGHDT and CDR2 YYEEEE. Trimming removed 0 bases at V and 6 bases at J, with 10 bases between. CDR3 amino acids: CASSLGHPAEQYF. As DNA, the CDR3 is TGTGCCAGCAGCTTGGGACATCCCGCCGAGCAGTACTTC. Full variable domain (missing parts from reference TRBV5-6 and TRBJ2-7): DAGVTQSPTHLIKTRGQQVTLRCSPKSGHDTVSWYQQALGQGPQFIFQYYEEEERQRGNFPDRFSGHQFPNYSSELNVNALLLGDSALYLCASSLGHPAEQYFGPGTRLTVT.

The chain recombines TRBV10-1 with TRBJ2-7, with D unclear. The V gene lost 0 bases and the J gene lost 4 bases, with 10 bases spanning the gap. This CDR3 comprises 14 residues. Germline values: CDR1 WNHNN, CDR2 SYGVQD (reference sequence). Here the CDR3 DNA reads TGCGCCAGCAGTGAGTCGGGTGGAAGGTACGAGCAGTACTTC. It specifies CASSESGGRYEQYF.

DNA for the CDR3: TGTGCCAGCATCTCCAGGACAGGGGGCGGCACTGAAGCTTTCTTT. As protein: CASISRTGGGTEAFF. The V and J genes are TRBV5-5 and TRBJ1-1, with TRBD1 matching 11 bases. Germline values: CDR1 SGHKS, CDR2 YYEKEE (reference sequence). The junction had 8 bases not matched to a gene; V was cut back by 6 bases and J by 4 bases. This CDR3 has 15 residues.

The V call is TRBV7-2, the J call TRBJ2-7; 8 nucleotides match TRBD2. The junction had 8 bases not matched to a gene; V was cut back by 5 bases and J by 2 bases. The germline V gene has CDR1 SGHTA and CDR2 FQGNSA. The CDR3 is made up of 15 amino acids. DNA for the CDR3: TGTGCCAGCAGCAAAGCGGGGGCCCTAGCCTACGAGCAGTACTTC. Translating it yields CASSKAGALAYEQYF.

This chain connects TRBV2 to TRBJ2-7, with 7 bases fitting TRBD2. The junction had 17 bases not matched to a gene; V was cut back by 6 bases and J by 6 bases. In germline, CDR1 is SNHLY, CDR2 FYNNEI. This CDR3 has 16 amino acids. CDR3: CASRSPWEGWSGEQYF. The CDR3 DNA is TGTGCCAGCAGATCACCCTGGGAGGGGTGGTCGGGCGAGCAGTACTTC.

The chain recombines TRBV10-1 with TRBJ2-3; D possibly corresponds to TRBD2 (6 bases). Germline lookup yields CDR1 WNHNN and CDR2 SYGVQD (reference sequence). V gave up 8 bases and J gave up 4 bases, with 13 bases separating them. This CDR3 contains 13 residues. Here the CDR3 DNA reads TGCGCCAGCGGTCCCGGGGGTGCAGATACGCAGTATTTT. It translates to CASGPGGADTQYF.

The chain uses TRBV30 and TRBJ2-7, with a weak D call TRBD2 (6 bases). CDR3 size: 14 residues. V dropped 5 bases and J dropped 1 base, with 15 bases sitting between them. Germline CDR1 reads GTSNPN; CDR2 reads SVGIG (reference sequence). The CDR3, as DNA: TGTGCCTGGGCCATGGGGGGAAGTTCCTACGAGCAGTACTTC. It codes for CAWAMGGSSYEQYF.

This clone showed up just a few times. This chain links TRBV7-2 with TRBJ1-2; 9 bases agree with TRBD1. Germline CDR1 and CDR2: SGHTA and FQGNSA. V gave up 5 bases and J gave up 6 bases; unmatched junction bases: 4. This CDR3 comprises 13 residues. Here the CDR3 DNA reads TGTGCCAGCAGCCCGGACAGGGGCGATGGCTACACCTTC. Encoded protein: CASSPDRGDGYTF.

The chain is built from TRBV5-1 and TRBJ2-3, with 13 nucleotides matching TRBD2. J gave up 7 bases and V 4 bases, and 9 bases lay outside the gene matches. The CDR3 has 16 amino acids. In germline, CDR1 is SGHRS, CDR2 YFSETQ. The CDR3 nucleotides read TGCGCCAGCAGCGATGGGACTAGCGGGGCCGGGAATACGCAGTATTTT. This translates into CASSDGTSGAGNTQYF.

This chain joins TRBV4-3 and TRBJ1-1, with D tentatively TRBD1 (6 bases). V was shortened by 5 bases and J by 6 bases, with 25 bases between the two germline ends. This CDR3 has 17 residues. Germline CDR1 is LGHNA and CDR2 is YSLEER. The CDR3 region has the DNA TGCGCCAGCAGCTACTCACAGGGTTTGGGGGGGGGATCTGAAGCTTTCTTT. Translation gives CASSYSQGLGGGSEAFF.